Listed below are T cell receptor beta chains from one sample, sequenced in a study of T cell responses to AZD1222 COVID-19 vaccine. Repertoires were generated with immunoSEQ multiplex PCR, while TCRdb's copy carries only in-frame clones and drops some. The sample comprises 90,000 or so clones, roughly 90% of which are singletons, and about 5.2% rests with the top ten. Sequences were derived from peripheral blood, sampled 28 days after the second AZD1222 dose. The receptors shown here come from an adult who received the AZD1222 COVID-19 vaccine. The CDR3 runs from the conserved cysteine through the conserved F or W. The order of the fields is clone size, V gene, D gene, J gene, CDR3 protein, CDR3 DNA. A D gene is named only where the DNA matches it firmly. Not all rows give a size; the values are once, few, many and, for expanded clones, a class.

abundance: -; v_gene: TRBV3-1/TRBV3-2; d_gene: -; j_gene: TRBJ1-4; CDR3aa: CASSRGTNRGEKLFF; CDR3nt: TGTGCCAGCAGCCGTGGGACAAATAGGGGTGAAAAACTGTTTTTT
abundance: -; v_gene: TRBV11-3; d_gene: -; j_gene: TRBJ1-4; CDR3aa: CASSYEKDSATNEKLFF; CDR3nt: TGTGCCAGCAGCTACGAAAAGGACAGTGCAACTAATGAAAAACTGTTTTTT
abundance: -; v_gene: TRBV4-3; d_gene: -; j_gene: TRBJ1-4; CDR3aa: CASSQEGPYATNEKLFF; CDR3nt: TGCGCCAGCAGCCAAGAGGGGCCCTATGCAACTAATGAAAAACTGTTTTTT
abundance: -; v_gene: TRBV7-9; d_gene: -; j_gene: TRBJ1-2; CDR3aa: CASSLSLSGFGYTF; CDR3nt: TGTGCCAGCAGCTTATCCCTCTCAGGGTTCGGCTACACCTTC
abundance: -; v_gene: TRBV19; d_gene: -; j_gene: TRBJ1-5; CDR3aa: CASSISVTQPQHF; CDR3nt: TGTGCCAGTAGTATCAGCGTAACTCAGCCCCAGCATTTT
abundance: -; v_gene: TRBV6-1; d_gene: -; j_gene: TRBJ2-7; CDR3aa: CASSKVPGSAPSYEQYF; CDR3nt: TGTGCCAGCAGTAAAGTTCCAGGGTCAGCCCCCTCCTACGAGCAGTACTTC
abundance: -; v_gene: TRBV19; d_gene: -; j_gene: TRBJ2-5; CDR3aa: CASSIVWAGQETQYF; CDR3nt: TGTGCCAGTAGTATAGTGTGGGCAGGACAAGAGACCCAGTACTTC
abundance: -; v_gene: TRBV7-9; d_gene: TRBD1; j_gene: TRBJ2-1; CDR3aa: CASSSRDRVWGEQFF; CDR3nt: TGTGCCAGCAGCTCCCGGGACAGGGTCTGGGGGGAGCAGTTCTTC
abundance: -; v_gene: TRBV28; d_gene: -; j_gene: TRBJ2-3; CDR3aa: CASSDPASTSTDTQYF; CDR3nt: TGTGCCAGCAGTGACCCGGCCAGCACTAGCACAGATACGCAGTATTTT
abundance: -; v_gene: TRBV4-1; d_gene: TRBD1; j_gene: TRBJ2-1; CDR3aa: CASSQDRGQGRNEQFF; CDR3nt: TGCGCCAGCAGCCAAGATAGGGGACAGGGGCGGAATGAGCAGTTCTTC
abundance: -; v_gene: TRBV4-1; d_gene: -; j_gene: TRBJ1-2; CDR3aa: CASSQALQGLDNYGYTF; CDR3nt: TGCGCCAGCAGCCAAGCCTTACAGGGACTGGATAACTATGGCTACACCTTC
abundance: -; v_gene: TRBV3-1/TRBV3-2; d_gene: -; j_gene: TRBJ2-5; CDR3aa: CASSHSEETQYF; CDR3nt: TGTGCCAGCAGCCATAGCGAGGAGACCCAGTACTTC
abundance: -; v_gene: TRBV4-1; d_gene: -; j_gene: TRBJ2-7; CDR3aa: CASSQYLGESYEQYF; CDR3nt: TGCGCCAGCAGCCAATACCTGGGGGAATCCTACGAGCAGTACTTC
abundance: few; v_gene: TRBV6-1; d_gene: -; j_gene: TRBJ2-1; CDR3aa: CASSDGQNYNEQFF; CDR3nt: TGTGCCAGCAGTGACGGACAGAATTACAATGAGCAGTTCTTC
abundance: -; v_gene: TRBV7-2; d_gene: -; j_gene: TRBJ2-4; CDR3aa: CASSLDPKNIQYF; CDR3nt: TGTGCCAGCAGCTTAGATCCCAAAAACATTCAGTACTTC
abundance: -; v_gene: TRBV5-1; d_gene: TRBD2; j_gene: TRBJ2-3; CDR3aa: CASSRSGGSTDTQYF; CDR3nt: TGCGCCAGCAGCCGCAGCGGGGGGAGCACAGATACGCAGTATTTT
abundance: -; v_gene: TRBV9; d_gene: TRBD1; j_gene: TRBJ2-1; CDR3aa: CASSVDLGQLNEQFF; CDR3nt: TGTGCCAGCAGCGTAGACCTGGGACAGCTAAATGAGCAGTTCTTC
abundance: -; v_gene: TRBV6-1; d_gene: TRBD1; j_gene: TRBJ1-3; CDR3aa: CASSGTGLISSGNTIYF; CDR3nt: TGTGCCAGCAGTGGGACAGGGCTAATAAGCTCTGGAAACACCATATATTTT
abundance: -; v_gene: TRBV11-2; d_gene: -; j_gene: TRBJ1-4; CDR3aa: CASSLAGEGNEKLFF; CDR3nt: TGTGCCAGCAGCTTAGCCGGGGAAGGGAACGAAAAACTGTTTTTT
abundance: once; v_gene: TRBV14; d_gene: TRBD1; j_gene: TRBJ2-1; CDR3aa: CASSQGIQGRTGGANWFSYNEQFF; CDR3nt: TGTGCCAGCAGCCAAGGGATACAGGGGAGGACAGGGGGCGCTAATTGGTTCTCCTACAATGAGCAGTTCTTC
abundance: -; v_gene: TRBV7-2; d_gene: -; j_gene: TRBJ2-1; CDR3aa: CASSFPGYNEQFF; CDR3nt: TGTGCCAGCAGCTTCCCCGGATACAATGAGCAGTTCTTC
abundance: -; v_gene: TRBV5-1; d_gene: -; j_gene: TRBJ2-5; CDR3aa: CASSLDPHSTQETQYF; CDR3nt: TGCGCCAGCAGCTTGGATCCTCACAGCACGCAAGAGACCCAGTACTTC
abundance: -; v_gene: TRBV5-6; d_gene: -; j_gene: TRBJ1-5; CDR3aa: CASSPGNQPQHF; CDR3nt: TGTGCCAGCAGTCCAGGGAATCAGCCCCAGCATTTT
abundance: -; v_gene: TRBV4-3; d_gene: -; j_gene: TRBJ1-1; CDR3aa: CASSQVQNTEAFF; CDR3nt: TGCGCCAGCAGCCAAGTCCAGAACACTGAAGCTTTCTTT
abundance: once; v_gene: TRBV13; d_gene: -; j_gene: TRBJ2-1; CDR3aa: CASSLASEQFF; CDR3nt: TGTGCCAGCAGCTTAGCCAGTGAGCAGTTCTTC
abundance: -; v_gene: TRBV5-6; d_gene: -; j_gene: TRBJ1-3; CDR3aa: CASSRFDGNTIYF; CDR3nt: TGTGCCAGCAGTCGGTTTGACGGAAACACCATATATTTT
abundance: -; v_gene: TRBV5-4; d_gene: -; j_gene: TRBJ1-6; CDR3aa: CASSSGAQGNSPLHF; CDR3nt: TGTGCCAGCAGCTCTGGGGCTCAGGGTAATTCACCCCTCCACTTT
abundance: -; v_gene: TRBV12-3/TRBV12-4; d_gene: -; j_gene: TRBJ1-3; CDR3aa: CASSFRGGNTIYF; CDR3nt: TGTGCCAGCAGTTTCCGAGGCGGAAACACCATATATTTT
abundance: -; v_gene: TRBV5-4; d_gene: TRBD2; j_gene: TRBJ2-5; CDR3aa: CASSRTSGEEETQYF; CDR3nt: TGTGCCAGCAGTCGGACTAGCGGGGAAGAAGAGACCCAGTACTTC
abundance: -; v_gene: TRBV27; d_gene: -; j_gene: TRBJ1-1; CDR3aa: CASLLGHGYTEAFF; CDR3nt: TGTGCCAGCCTATTGGGGCATGGGTACACTGAAGCTTTCTTT
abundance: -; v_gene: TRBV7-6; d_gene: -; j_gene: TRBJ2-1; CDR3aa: CASSLAGVGEQFF; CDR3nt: TGTGCCAGCAGCTTAGCTGGCGTTGGTGAGCAGTTCTTC
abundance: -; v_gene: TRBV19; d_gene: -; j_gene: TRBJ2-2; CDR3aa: CASIPPTGELFF; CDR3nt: TGTGCCAGTATCCCGCCCACCGGGGAGCTGTTTTTT
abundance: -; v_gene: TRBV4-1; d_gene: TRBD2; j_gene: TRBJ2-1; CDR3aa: CASSQVAGTSVNEQFF; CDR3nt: TGCGCCAGCAGCCAAGTGGCCGGGACTAGCGTCAATGAGCAGTTCTTC
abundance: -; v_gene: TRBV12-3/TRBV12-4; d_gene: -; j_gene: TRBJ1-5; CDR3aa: CASSLPYQPQHF; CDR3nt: TGTGCCAGCAGTTTACCCTATCAGCCCCAGCATTTT
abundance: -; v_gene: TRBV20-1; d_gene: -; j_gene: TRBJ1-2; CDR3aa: CSASVRYGYTF; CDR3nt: TGCAGTGCTAGTGTTCGTTATGGCTACACCTTC
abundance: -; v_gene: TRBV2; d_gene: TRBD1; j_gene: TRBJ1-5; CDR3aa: CASSEGQTSNQPQHF; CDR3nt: TGTGCCAGCAGTGAGGGACAGACAAGCAATCAGCCCCAGCATTTT
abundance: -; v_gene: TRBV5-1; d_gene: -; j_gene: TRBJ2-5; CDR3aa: CASSLEETQYF; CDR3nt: TGCGCCAGCAGCTTAGAAGAGACCCAGTACTTC
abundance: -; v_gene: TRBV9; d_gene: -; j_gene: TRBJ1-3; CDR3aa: CASSASPGPGNTIYF; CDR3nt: TGTGCCAGCAGCGCATCCCCAGGGCCCGGAAACACCATATATTTT
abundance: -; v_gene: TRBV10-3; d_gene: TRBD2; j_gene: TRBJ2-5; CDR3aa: CAISWTSGETQYF; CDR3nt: TGTGCCATCAGTTGGACTAGCGGAGAGACCCAGTACTTC
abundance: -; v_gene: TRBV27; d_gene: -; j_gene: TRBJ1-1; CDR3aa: CASSLQGNTEAFF; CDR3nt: TGTGCCAGCAGTTTACAGGGGAACACTGAAGCTTTCTTT
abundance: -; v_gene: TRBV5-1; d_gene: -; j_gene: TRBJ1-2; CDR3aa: CASSLVGTLFYGYTF; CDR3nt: TGCGCCAGCAGCTTGGTAGGCACCCTTTTCTATGGCTACACCTTC
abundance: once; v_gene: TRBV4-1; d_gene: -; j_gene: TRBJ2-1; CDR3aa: CASSQGPRPLEDEQFF; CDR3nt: TGCGCCAGCAGCCAAGGCCCTAGGCCCCTAGAGGATGAGCAGTTCTTC
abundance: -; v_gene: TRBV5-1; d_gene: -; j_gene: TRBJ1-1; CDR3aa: CASSSGVHTEAFF; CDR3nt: TGCGCCAGCAGCTCAGGGGTTCACACTGAAGCTTTCTTT
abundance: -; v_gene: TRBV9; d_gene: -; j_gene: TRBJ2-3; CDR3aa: CASSVLTDTQYF; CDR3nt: TGTGCCAGCAGCGTACTCACAGATACGCAGTATTTT
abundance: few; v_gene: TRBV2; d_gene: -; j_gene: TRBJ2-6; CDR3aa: CASCMSRGPGANVLTF; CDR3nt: TGTGCCAGCTGTATGTCGAGGGGCCCTGGGGCCAACGTCCTGACTTTC
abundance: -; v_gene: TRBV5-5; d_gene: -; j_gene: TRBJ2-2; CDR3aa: CASSLYRDGELFF; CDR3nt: TGTGCCAGCAGCTTGTACCGGGACGGGGAGCTGTTTTTT
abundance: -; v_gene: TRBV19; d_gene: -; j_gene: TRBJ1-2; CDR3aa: CASSMAPGRPRDYGYTF; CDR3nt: TGTGCCAGTAGTATGGCGCCGGGACGCCCAAGGGACTATGGCTACACCTTC
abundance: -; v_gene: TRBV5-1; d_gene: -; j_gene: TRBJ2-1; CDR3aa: CASSARTASNEQFF; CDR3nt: TGCGCCAGCAGCGCCCGGACAGCGAGCAATGAGCAGTTCTTC
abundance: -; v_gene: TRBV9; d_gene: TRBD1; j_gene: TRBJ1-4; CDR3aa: CASSVSGTVNEKLFF; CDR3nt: TGTGCCAGCAGCGTATCCGGGACAGTGAATGAAAAACTGTTTTTT
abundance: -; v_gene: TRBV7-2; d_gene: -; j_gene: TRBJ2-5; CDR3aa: CASRGADQETQYF; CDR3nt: TGTGCCAGCAGGGGGGCAGACCAAGAGACCCAGTACTTC
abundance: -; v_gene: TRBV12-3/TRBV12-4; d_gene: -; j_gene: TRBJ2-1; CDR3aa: CASSLKLVEQFF; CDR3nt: TGTGCCAGCAGCCTTAAGCTAGTGGAGCAGTTCTTC
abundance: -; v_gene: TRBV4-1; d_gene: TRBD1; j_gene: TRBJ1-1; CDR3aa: CASSQVTGAGTEAFF; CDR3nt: TGCGCCAGCAGCCAAGTTACAGGGGCAGGCACTGAAGCTTTCTTT
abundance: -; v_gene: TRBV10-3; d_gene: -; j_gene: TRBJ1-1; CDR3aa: CAIRMAGTEAFF; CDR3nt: TGTGCCATCAGGATGGCGGGGACTGAAGCTTTCTTT
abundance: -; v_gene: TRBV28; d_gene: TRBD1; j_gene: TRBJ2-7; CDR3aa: CASSLGTGAGEQYF; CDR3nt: TGTGCCAGCAGTCTCGGGACAGGGGCGGGCGAGCAGTACTTC
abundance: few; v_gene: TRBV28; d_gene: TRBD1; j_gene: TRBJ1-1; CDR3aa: CASSYTNRGTTEAFF; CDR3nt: TGTGCCAGCAGCTACACTAACAGGGGGACCACTGAAGCTTTCTTT